Each of the 5 T cell receptor beta chains below was sequenced from the same sample in a study of shared clonotypes between healthy human individuals. Sequenced by immunoSEQ multiplex PCR; TCRdb stores in-frame clones only, minus some. Of around 2,000,000 clones in the sample, about 93% were seen once. In the naive CD8 group, cells lacked CD45RO and were positively selected for CCR7, so terminally differentiated effector memory CD45RA+ cells were left out. The sample was naive CD8+ T cells from PBMCs. Every receptor here comes from a man aged 18-30 years in good health. Some clones in this sample may be carry-over from other donors' samples.

V and J are TRBV27 and TRBJ2-2; tentatively, D is TRBD2 (5 bases). The CDR3 extends over 16 amino acids. The V end was cut by 5 bases, the J end by 4 bases, with 17 bases between. Germline V gene sequence: CDR1 MNHEY, CDR2 SMNVEV (reference sequence). The CDR3: CASSPLRLLSTGELFF. The DNA for the CDR3 is TGTGCCAGCAGTCCCTTACGACTATTGAGCACCGGGGAGCTGTTTTTT.

About this clone: Other DNA sequences of this sample code for an identical CDR3. V and J are TRBV27 and TRBJ2-7, with 8 nucleotides matching TRBD1. Trimming took 6 bases from V and 2 from J; bases not matched to a gene: 9. The germline V gene encodes CDR1 MNHEY and CDR2 SMNVEV (reference sequence). The CDR3 is 15 residues long. For the CDR3, the DNA is TGTGCCAGCAGCCTCGGACAGGGAGGCACCTACGAGCAGTACTTC. Its protein product is CASSLGQGGTYEQYF.

Notes on this clone: This may stem from a read error, because a much larger clone lies one nucleotide away. Other nucleotide sequences from this sample produce the same CDR3. The chain has TRBV2 and TRBJ2-7; D not certain. V lost 5 bases, J lost 0 bases, and 5 bases lay in between. Germline-derived CDR1 and CDR2 are SNHLY and FYNNEI. This CDR3 has 12 amino acids. In nucleotides, the CDR3 is TGTGCCAGCAGTCCTAGCTCCTACGAGCAGTACTTC. Protein sequence: CASSPSSYEQYF.

The genes are TRBV15 and TRBJ2-2; TRBD2 agrees at 8 bases. Germline trimming cut 0 bases from V and 7 bases from J; bases unmatched to any gene: 7. From germline, CDR1 is LNHNV and CDR2 YYDKDF (reference sequence). The CDR3 sequence is 16 residues long. This chain's CDR3 is CATSREVQRESGELFF. CDR3 sequence (DNA): TGTGCCACCAGCAGAGAGGTACAGCGGGAGAGCGGGGAGCTGTTTTTT.

The chain uses TRBV27 and TRBJ2-7, with D possibly TRBD1 on 7 matching bases. Germline assignment: CDR1 MNHEY and CDR2 SMNVEV (reference sequence). The CDR3 consists of 15 residues. Trimming stripped 2 bases from V and 3 bases from J, with 14 bases between. The CDR3 nucleotides are TGTGCCAGCAGTTTAGGGCGGGACAGTCTCTACGAGCAGTACTTC. Translated, it gives CASSLGRDSLYEQYF.